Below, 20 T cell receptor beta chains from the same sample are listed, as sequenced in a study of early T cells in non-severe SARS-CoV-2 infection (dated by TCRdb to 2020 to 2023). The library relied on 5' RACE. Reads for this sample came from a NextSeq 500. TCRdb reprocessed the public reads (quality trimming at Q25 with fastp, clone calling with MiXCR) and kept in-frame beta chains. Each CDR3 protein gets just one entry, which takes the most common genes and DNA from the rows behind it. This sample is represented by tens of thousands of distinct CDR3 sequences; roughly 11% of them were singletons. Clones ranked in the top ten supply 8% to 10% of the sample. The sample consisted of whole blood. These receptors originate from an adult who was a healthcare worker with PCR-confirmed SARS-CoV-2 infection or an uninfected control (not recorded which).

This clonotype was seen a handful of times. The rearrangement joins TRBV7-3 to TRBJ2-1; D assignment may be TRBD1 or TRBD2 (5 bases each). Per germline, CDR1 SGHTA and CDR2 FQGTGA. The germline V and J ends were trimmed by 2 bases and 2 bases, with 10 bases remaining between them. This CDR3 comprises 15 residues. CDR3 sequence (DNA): TGTGCCAGCAGCTTACAGGGTAGCGCCTACAATGAGCAGTTCTTC. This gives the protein CASSLQGSAYNEQFF.

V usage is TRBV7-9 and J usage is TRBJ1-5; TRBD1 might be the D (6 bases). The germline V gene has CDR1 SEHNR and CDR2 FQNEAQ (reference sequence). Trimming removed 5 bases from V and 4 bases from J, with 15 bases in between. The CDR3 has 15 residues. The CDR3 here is CASSIGQSRNQPQHF. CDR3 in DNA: TGTGCCAGCAGCATCGGACAGTCAAGAAATCAGCCCCAGCATTTT.

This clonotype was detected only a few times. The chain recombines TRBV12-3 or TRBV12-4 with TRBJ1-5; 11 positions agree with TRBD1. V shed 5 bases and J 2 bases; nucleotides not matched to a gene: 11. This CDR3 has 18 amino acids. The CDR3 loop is CASSREGQGGGGNQPQHF. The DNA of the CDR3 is TGTGCCAGCAGTAGAGAGGGACAGGGGGGCGGTGGCAATCAGCCCCAGCATTTT.

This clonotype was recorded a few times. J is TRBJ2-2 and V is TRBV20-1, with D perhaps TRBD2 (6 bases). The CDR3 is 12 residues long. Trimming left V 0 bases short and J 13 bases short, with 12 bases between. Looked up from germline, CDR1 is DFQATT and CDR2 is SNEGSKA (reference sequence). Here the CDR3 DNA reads TGCAGTGCTAGAGATCCGGGGAGGCTGCTGTTTTTT. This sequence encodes CSARDPGRLLFF.

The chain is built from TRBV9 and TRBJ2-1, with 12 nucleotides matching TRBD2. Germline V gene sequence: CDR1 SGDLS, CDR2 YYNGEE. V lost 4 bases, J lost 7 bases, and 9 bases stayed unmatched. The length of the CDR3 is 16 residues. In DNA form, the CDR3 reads TGTGCCAGCAGCATTACTAGCGGGGGGACTAAAAATGAGCAGTTCTTC. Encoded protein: CASSITSGGTKNEQFF.

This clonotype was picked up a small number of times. CDR3 protein: CSGYGGNEQFF. The CDR3 DNA reads as TGCAGTGGGTACGGGGGCAATGAGCAGTTCTTC. V is TRBV29-1 and J is TRBJ2-1; D may be TRBD2 (6 bases). The CDR3 contains 11 residues. Germline CDR1 SQVTM, CDR2 ANQGSEA.

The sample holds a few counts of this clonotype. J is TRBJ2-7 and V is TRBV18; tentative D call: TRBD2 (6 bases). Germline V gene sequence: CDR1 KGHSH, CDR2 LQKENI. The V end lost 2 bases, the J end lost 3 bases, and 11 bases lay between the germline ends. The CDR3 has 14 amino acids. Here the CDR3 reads CASSPSGGSYEQYF. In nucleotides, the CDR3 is TGTGCCAGCTCACCATCAGGAGGGAGCTACGAGCAGTACTTC.

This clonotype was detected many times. CDR3 DNA: TGCAGTGCTCACAGGGGCGGTTTAAACGAGCAGTACTTC. It specifies CSAHRGGLNEQYF. The V and J genes are TRBV20-1 and TRBJ2-7; 7 nucleotides line up with TRBD1. The germline gives CDR1 DFQATT, CDR2 SNEGSKA (reference sequence). The length of the CDR3 is 13 residues. The V gene end was trimmed by 5 bases and the J gene end by 5 bases; junction bases not matched to a gene: 9.

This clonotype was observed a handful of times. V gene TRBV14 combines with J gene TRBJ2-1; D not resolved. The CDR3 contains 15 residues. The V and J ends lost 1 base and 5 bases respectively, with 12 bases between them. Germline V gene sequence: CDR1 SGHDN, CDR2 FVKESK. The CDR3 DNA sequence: TGTGCCAGCAGCCAAGTTCGGCGGATTGACAATGAGCAGTTCTTC. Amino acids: CASSQVRRIDNEQFF.

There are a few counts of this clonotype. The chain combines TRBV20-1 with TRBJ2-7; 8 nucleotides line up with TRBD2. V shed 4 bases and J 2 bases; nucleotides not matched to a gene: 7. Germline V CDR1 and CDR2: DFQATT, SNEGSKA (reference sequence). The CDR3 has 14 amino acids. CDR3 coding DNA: TGCAGTGCTACGGCGGGGGGCCAAACCTACGAGCAGTACTTC. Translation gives CSATAGGQTYEQYF.

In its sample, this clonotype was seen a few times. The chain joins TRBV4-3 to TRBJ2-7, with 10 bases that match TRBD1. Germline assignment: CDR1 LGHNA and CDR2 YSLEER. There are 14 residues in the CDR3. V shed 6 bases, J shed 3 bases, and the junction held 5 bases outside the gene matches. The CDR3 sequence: CASSRDRGYYEQYF. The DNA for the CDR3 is TGCGCCAGCAGTCGGGACAGGGGATACTACGAGCAGTACTTC.

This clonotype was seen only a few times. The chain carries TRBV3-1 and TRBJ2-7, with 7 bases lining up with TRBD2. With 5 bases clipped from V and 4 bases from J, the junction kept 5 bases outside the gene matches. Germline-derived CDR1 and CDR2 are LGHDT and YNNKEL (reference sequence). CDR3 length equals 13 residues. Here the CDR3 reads CASSTPGLYEQYF. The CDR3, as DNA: TGTGCCAGCAGCACACCGGGACTATACGAGCAGTACTTC.

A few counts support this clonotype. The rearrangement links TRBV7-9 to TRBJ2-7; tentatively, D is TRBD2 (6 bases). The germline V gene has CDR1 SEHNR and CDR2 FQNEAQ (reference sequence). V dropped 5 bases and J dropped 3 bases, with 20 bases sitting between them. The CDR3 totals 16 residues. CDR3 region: CASSPRRTTRHYEQYF. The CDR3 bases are TGTGCCAGCAGCCCAAGGAGGACTACCCGGCACTACGAGCAGTACTTC.

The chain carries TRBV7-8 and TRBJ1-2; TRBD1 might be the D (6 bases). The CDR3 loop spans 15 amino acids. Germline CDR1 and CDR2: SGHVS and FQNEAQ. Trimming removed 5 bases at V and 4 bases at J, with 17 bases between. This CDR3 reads CASSLTGGGIYGYTF. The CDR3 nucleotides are TGTGCCAGCAGCCTAACCGGGGGCGGGATCTATGGCTACACCTTC. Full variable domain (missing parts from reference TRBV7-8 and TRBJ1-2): GAGVSQSPRYKVAKRGQDVALRCDPISGHVSLFWYQQALGQGPEFLTYFQNEAQLDKSGLPSDRFFAERPEGSVSTLKIQRTQQEDSAVYLCASSLTGGGIYGYTFGSGTRLTVV.

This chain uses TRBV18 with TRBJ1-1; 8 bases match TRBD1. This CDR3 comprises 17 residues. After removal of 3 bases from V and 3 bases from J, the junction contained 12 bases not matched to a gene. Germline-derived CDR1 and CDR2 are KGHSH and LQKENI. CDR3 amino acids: CASSPQGARLLDTEAFF. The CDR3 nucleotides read TGTGCCAGCTCACCCCAGGGGGCCCGACTGTTGGACACTGAAGCTTTCTTT.

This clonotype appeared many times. CDR3 protein: CASSPGRGTETQYF. The CDR3 bases are TGTGCCAGCAGTCCCGGTCGGGGGACGGAGACCCAGTACTTC. The chain links TRBV6-5 to TRBJ2-5; maybe TRBD2 (6 bases). Germline CDR1 MNHEY, CDR2 SVGAGI. Deletions cut 5 bases from V and 5 bases from J, with 15 bases between. The CDR3 contains 14 residues.

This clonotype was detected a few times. CDR3 sequence: CASSQQQYSNQPQHF. CDR3 sequence (DNA): TGTGCCAGCAGCCAACAACAGTATAGCAATCAGCCCCAGCATTTT. The chain links TRBV14 to TRBJ1-5; D is uncertain. V shed 2 bases and J shed 0 bases, with 8 bases lying between them. The CDR3 is made up of 15 amino acids. Germline CDR1 SGHDN, CDR2 FVKESK.

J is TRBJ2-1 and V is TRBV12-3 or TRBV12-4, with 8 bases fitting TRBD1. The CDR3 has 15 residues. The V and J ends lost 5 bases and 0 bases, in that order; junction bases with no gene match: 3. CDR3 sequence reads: CASSRTGGSYNEQFF. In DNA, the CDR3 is TGTGCCAGCAGTCGTACAGGGGGCTCCTACAATGAGCAGTTCTTC.

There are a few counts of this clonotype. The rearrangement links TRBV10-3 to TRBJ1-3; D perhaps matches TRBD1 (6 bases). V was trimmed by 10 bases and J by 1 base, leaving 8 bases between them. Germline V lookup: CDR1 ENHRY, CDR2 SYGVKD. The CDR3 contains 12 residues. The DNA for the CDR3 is TGTGCCACCGGACAGTCTGGAAACACCATATATTTT. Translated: CATGQSGNTIYF.

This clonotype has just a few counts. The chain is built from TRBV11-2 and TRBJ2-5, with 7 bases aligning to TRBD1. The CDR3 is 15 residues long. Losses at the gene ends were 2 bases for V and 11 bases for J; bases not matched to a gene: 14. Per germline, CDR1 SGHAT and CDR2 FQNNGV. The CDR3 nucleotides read TGTGCCAGCAGCTTACTGAGTATCGGGCCAGGGGGACAGTACTTC. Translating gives CASSLLSIGPGGQYF.